This passage covers 20 T cell receptor beta chains from one sample sequenced in a study of shared clonotypes between healthy human individuals. The assay was immunoSEQ multiplex PCR, and TCRdb's table has in-frame clones only and misses some. Of roughly 2,500,000 clones listed, 93% were seen once; the top ten hold 0.36%. Sequencing was performed on naive CD4+ T cells from PBMCs. Stated subset: CD45RA+ positively selected. The receptors stem from a man aged 18 to 29 in good health. Some clones in this sample may be carry-over from other donors' samples.

This clone was observed a single time. The chain carries TRBV6-1 and TRBJ1-1; TRBD1 matches 7 bases. Germline CDR1 MNHNS, CDR2 SASEGT. The CDR3 is 17 amino acids. J lost 5 bases, V lost 0 bases, and 12 bases had no gene match. DNA for the CDR3: TGTGCCAGCAGTGAAGCTCGTCCTAGACAGGGAGGAACTGAAGCTTTCTTT. Its protein is CASSEARPRQGGTEAFF.

The chain carries TRBV5-8 and TRBJ2-1, with 8 bases matching TRBD2. CDR1 and CDR2 (germline): SGHTS, YDEGEE. CDR3 size: 16 residues. V shed 4 bases, J shed 5 bases, and the junction held 11 bases outside the gene matches. CDR3 bases: TGTGCCAGCAGCCCCCGGGAGGGCTTAGGGAACAATGAGCAGTTCTTC. Translated, it gives CASSPREGLGNNEQFF.

This clone is a singleton in its sample. The same CDR3 arises from other DNA sequences in this sample as well. The chain couples TRBV27 to TRBJ1-5, with D perhaps TRBD1 (6 bases). CDR1 MNHEY and CDR2 SMNVEV come from the germline V gene (reference sequence). Trimming shortened V by 6 bases and J by 5 bases, and 11 bases separated the two germline ends. CDR3 length equals 13 residues. The CDR3 loop reads CASSLDRYQPQHF. The DNA for the CDR3 is TGTGCCAGCAGCTTGGACAGATATCAGCCCCAGCATTTT.

For this clone: This specimen includes other DNA sequences encoding the same CDR3. As DNA, the CDR3 is TGTGCCAGCAGCTTAGTCTCGACTAGCGGGAGCTACGAGCAGTACTTC. As protein: CASSLVSTSGSYEQYF. The chain employs TRBV7-2 and TRBJ2-7, with TRBD2 matching 12 bases. Per the germline V gene, CDR1 is SGHTA and CDR2 is FQGNSA. V shed 1 base and J 3 bases; nucleotides not matched to a gene: 4. This CDR3 contains 16 residues. Full variable domain (rest looked up from reference TRBV7-2 and TRBJ2-7): GAGVSQSPSNKVTEKGKDVELRCDPISGHTALYWYRQSLGQGLEFLIYFQGNSAPDKSGLPSDRFSAERTGGSVSTLTIQRTQQEDSAVYLCASSLVSTSGSYEQYFGPGTRLTVT.

J is TRBJ2-1 and V is TRBV19; D not certain. Germline V gene sequence: CDR1 LNHDA, CDR2 SQIVND (reference sequence). Deletions cut 1 base from V and 11 bases from J, with 6 bases between. The CDR3 has 11 amino acids. The CDR3 region is CASSIAGQQFF. Written as DNA, the CDR3 is TGTGCCAGTAGTATAGCCGGACAGCAGTTCTTC.

The V gene is TRBV28, the J gene TRBJ2-2; unclear D gene. Germline V gives CDR1 MDHEN, CDR2 SYDVKM. CDR3 length: 13 amino acids. Trimming took off 3 bases at V and 5 bases at J, with 7 bases between the two ends. For the CDR3, the DNA is TGTGCCAGCAGTTTTCTAGAAACCGGGGAGCTGTTTTTT. Its protein product is CASSFLETGELFF.

This sequence joins TRBV7-9 and TRBJ1-4; TRBD1 is a possible D gene (6 bases). CDR1 and CDR2 from the germline V gene are SEHNR and FQNEAQ (reference sequence). The CDR3 runs to 15 residues. Trimming removed 5 bases from V and 1 base from J, with 11 bases in between. The CDR3 DNA reads TGTGCCAGCAGCGAAGGACAGTTAACTAATGAAAAACTGTTTTTT. Protein product: CASSEGQLTNEKLFF.

The chain recombines TRBV2 with TRBJ2-7; TRBD2 aligns across 7 bases. The CDR3 covers 17 residues. V shed 8 bases and J 1 base; nucleotides not matched to a gene: 17. CDR1 and CDR2 (germline): SNHLY, FYNNEI. The CDR3, as DNA: TGTGCCAGCGGGTTTGGGGAGGGGCGAGCCACGTCCTACGAGCAGTACTTC. Residues: CASGFGEGRATSYEQYF.

The chain couples TRBV5-1 to TRBJ2-2, with D possibly being TRBD2 (6 bases). The V end was cut by 4 bases, the J end by 3 bases, with 16 bases between. The CDR3 contains 16 residues. Germline V lookup: CDR1 SGHRS, CDR2 YFSETQ. The CDR3 loop is CASSHVERADTGELFF. In DNA, the CDR3 is TGCGCCAGCAGCCACGTGGAGCGGGCTGACACCGGGGAGCTGTTTTTT.

This chain links TRBV30 with TRBJ1-4; D not certain. Germline CDR1 and CDR2: GTSNPN and SVGIG (reference sequence). V lost 0 bases, J lost 1 base, and 15 bases lay in between. This CDR3 comprises 17 residues. DNA for the CDR3: TGTGCCTGGAGTGTAAGCCGCAGACGGGGAACTAATGAAAAACTGTTTTTT. Residues: CAWSVSRRRGTNEKLFF.

The chain links TRBV11-2 to TRBJ1-1, with TRBD1 matching 9 bases. Germline values: CDR1 SGHAT, CDR2 FQNNGV. Trimming removed 2 bases from V and 5 bases from J; junction bases left unmatched: 3. The CDR3 is 14 amino acids. In nucleotides, the CDR3 is TGTGCCAGCAGCTTACTACAGGGGGCGACTGAAGCTTTCTTT. Residues: CASSLLQGATEAFF.

This chain joins TRBV2 and TRBJ1-2, with D possibly TRBD1 on 5 matching bases. There are 13 residues in the CDR3. V lost 3 bases to trimming and J lost 8 bases, with 13 bases between them. In germline, CDR1 is SNHLY, CDR2 FYNNEI. The CDR3 DNA is TGTGCCAGCAGTGAGTCCGCCGGGGGGGGCTACACCTTC. It encodes CASSESAGGGYTF.

The count of this clone is one. The chain couples TRBV28 to TRBJ1-2, with 7 bases identical to TRBD1. This CDR3 region has 15 residues. The germline V gene has CDR1 MDHEN and CDR2 SYDVKM. V shed 5 bases and J 4 bases; nucleotides not matched to a gene: 10. CDR3 sequence: CASSQLRDSSYGYTF. As DNA, the CDR3 is TGTGCCAGCAGTCAACTCCGGGACAGCTCCTATGGCTACACCTTC.

The chain is built from TRBV11-2 and TRBJ1-1; D might be TRBD1 (5 bases). The CDR3 is 15 amino acids. The V end was cut by 5 bases, the J end by 1 base, with 14 bases between. Looked up from germline, CDR1 is SGHAT and CDR2 is FQNNGV. The CDR3 here is CASSPTTGANTEAFF. In nucleotides, the CDR3 is TGTGCCAGCAGCCCCACAACAGGAGCGAACACTGAAGCTTTCTTT.

V usage is TRBV6-6 and J usage is TRBJ2-2, with D perhaps matching TRBD1 or TRBD2 (5 bases each). Per the germline V gene, CDR1 is MNHNY and CDR2 is SVGAGI (reference sequence). This CDR3 has 16 amino acids. Trimming pared 6 bases from V and 0 bases from J, leaving 14 bases between. CDR3 in amino acids: CASRVPGAPNTGELFF. As DNA, the CDR3 is TGTGCCAGCAGGGTCCCCGGGGCTCCGAACACCGGGGAGCTGTTTTTT.

This clone is a singleton in its sample. The V gene is TRBV5-4, the J gene TRBJ1-4; 9 bases agree with TRBD1. CDR3 length equals 16 residues. Per germline, CDR1 SGHNT and CDR2 YYREEE (reference sequence). The ends lost 1 base at V and 5 bases at J; junction bases unmatched: 6. This CDR3 is CASSLRAGTGNEKLFF. CDR3 DNA: TGTGCCAGCAGCTTGCGCGCCGGGACAGGGAATGAAAAACTGTTTTTT.

In its sample, this clone was seen once. The rearrangement links TRBV6-1 to TRBJ2-5; 7 positions match TRBD1. The CDR3 is 13 residues long. Germline V lookup: CDR1 MNHNS, CDR2 SASEGT. The V and J ends lost 6 bases and 1 base, in that order; junction bases with no gene match: 2. CDR3 protein: CASRTGAQETQYF. CDR3 sequence (DNA): TGTGCCAGCAGAACAGGGGCCCAAGAGACCCAGTACTTC.

Here the CDR3 DNA reads TGCGCCAGCAGCGGCGGGAAGACTAGCACAGATACGCAGTATTTT. Protein sequence: CASSGGKTSTDTQYF. The chain links TRBV5-1 to TRBJ2-3; D perhaps matches TRBD2 (6 bases). The V gene's germline CDR1 is SGHRS and CDR2 YFSETQ. With 4 bases removed from V and 0 bases from J, the gap between germline ends came to 12 bases. This CDR3 comprises 15 residues.

The V gene is TRBV4-2, the J gene TRBJ2-5; 7 nucleotides agree with TRBD1. The J call is uncertain, as TRBJ2-7 better fits the DNA end. The CDR3 length is 15 residues. Germline V lookup: CDR1 LGHNA, CDR2 YNFKEQ. CDR3 protein: CASSPQGQLLNEQYF. Here the CDR3 DNA reads TGTGCCAGCAGCCCTCAGGGACAGCTCCTAAACGAGCAGTACTTC.

V is TRBV4-2 and J is TRBJ2-1; TRBD2 matches at 8 bases. The J segment lost 8 bases and the V segment lost 1 base, leaving 4 bases of the junction unmatched. The germline CDR1 and CDR2 sequences are LGHNA and YNFKEQ. The CDR3 consists of 14 residues. CDR3 loop: CASSQGLAIYEQFF. CDR3 DNA sequence: TGTGCCAGCAGCCAAGGACTAGCGATCTATGAGCAGTTCTTC.